This T cell receptor (beta chain) comes out of a study of PD-1 blockade in classical Hodgkin lymphoma. Study-level results: Still unresolved is the cause of the repertoire differences, which may be disease activity or prior therapy. Newly diagnosed patients were reported to exhibit reduced baseline TCR diversity relative to healthy donors. Only CD4+ TCR diversity, not CD8+, had risen significantly by C4D1. Partial responders and progressors had significantly lower baseline TCR diversity.

A remark on this clone: The target antigen is unknown.

Germline CDR1 MNHEY, CDR2 SMNVEV (reference sequence). V was trimmed by 8 bases and J by 2 bases, leaving 7 bases between them. The CDR3 totals 13 residues. Every single patient, without exception, relapsed after autologous stem cell transplantation, and brentuximab vedotin exposure varied. The study isolated CD8+ T cells from thawed PBMCs by magnetic negative selection. Assay used: immunoSEQ multiplex PCR; TCRdb lists only in-frame clones, some missing. The sample has 25,000 to 30,000 clones; around 88% are singletons. The material sequenced was CD8+ T cells from blood, taken at baseline. This rearrangement joins TRBV27 to TRBJ2-6; D is uncertain. This TCR derives from a human donor with classical Hodgkin lymphoma. This chain's CDR3 is CASQVTGANVLTF. In DNA, the CDR3 is TGTGCCAGCCAAGTAACTGGGGCCAACGTCCTGACTTTC.